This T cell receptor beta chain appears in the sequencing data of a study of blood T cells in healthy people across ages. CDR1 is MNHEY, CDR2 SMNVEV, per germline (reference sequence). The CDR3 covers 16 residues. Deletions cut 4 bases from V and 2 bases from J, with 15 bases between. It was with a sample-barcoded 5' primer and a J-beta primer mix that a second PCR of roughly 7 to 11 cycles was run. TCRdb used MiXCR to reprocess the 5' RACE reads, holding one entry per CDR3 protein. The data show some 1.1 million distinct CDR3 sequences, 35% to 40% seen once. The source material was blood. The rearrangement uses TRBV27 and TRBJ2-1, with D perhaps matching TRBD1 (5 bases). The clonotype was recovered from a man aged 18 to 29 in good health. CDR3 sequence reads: CASSSGQLRPYNEQFF. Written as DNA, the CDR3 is TGTGCCAGCAGTTCCGGACAACTGAGGCCCTACAATGAGCAGTTCTTC.